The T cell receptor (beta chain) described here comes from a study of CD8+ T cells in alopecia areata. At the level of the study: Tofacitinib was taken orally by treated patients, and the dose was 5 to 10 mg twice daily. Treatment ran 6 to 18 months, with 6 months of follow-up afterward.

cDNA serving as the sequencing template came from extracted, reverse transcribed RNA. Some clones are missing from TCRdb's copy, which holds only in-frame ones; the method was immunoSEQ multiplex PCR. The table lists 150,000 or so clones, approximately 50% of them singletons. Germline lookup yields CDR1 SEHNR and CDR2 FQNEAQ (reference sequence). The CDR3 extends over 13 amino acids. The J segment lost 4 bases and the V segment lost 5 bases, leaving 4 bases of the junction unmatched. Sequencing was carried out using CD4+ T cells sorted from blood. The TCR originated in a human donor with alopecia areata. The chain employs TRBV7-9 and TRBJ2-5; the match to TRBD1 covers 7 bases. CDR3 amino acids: CASSEGTVETQYF. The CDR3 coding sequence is TGTGCCAGCAGCGAGGGGACAGTAGAGACCCAGTACTTC.